A selection of T cell receptor beta chains follows, all from one sample in a study of blood T cell repertoires in COVID-19. This table comes from immunoSEQ multiplex PCR, and its TCRdb copy is limited to in-frame clones, with some not included. The sample has about 140,000 clones; about 77% are singletons. The sample consisted of peripheral blood. These receptors were collected from a woman between 45 and 65 years old with active or convalescent COVID-19. Each CDR3 is given with its conserved first and last residue. The D gene is left open where the match is weak. Not all rows give a size; the values are once, few, many and, for expanded clones, a class.

j_call d_call v_call clone_size cdr3_nt cdr3_aa
TRBJ1-1 . TRBV29-1 . TGCAGCGTTGAACGGCGGTTGAACACTGAAGCTTTCTTT CSVERRLNTEAFF
TRBJ1-2 TRBD1 TRBV20-1 . TGCAGTGCTAGTAGACAGGGGGGTCGTGGCTACACCTTC CSASRQGGRGYTF
TRBJ1-3 . TRBV3-1/TRBV3-2 . TGTGCCAGCACCAGCGACAGAAGCTCTGGAAACACCATATATTTT CASTSDRSSGNTIYF
TRBJ2-1 . TRBV5-1 . TGCGCCAGCAGCGCGGGGTCCGTCTACAATGAGCAGTTCTTC CASSAGSVYNEQFF
TRBJ1-1 . TRBV29-1 . TGCAGCGTGGGTTTGACAGGGAACACTGAAGCTTTCTTT CSVGLTGNTEAFF
TRBJ1-2 . TRBV30 . TGTGCCTGGATCCCGGCCTTGATTAGCAGGGGAGTTAACTATGGCTACACCTTC CAWIPALISRGVNYGYTF
TRBJ1-1 TRBD1 TRBV30 . TGTGCCTCATCGACAGGGTACACTGAAGCTTTCTTT CASSTGYTEAFF
TRBJ2-2 . TRBV19 . TGTGCCAGTAGCGCCGAACGGAGACGGACCGGGGAGCTGTTTTTT CASSAERRRTGELFF
TRBJ2-3 TRBD2 TRBV4-3 . TGCGCCAGCAGCCAAGACCCTAGCGGGGCGGATACGCAGTATTTT CASSQDPSGADTQYF
TRBJ2-7 . TRBV14 . TGTGCCAGCAGCCCCCTACAGGGAACTGCCTACGAGCAGTACTTC CASSPLQGTAYEQYF
TRBJ1-5 TRBD1 TRBV6-6 once TGTGCCAGCAGCCAACAGGGGGATGGTCAGCCCCAGCATTTT CASSQQGDGQPQHF
TRBJ1-6 . TRBV18 . TGTGCCAGCTCAATCGACCGAGGGAATTCACCCCTCCACTTT CASSIDRGNSPLHF
TRBJ2-7 TRBD2 TRBV18 . TGTGCCAGCTCACCCAATACTAGCGGGGGGCCCTTAGCCTTC CASSPNTSGGPLAF
TRBJ1-1 TRBD1 TRBV6-5 few TGTGCCAGCAGTTACGGGGACAGGGGGCGAACTGAAGCTTTCTTT CASSYGDRGRTEAFF
TRBJ1-1 TRBD1 TRBV6-6 few TGTGCCAGCATCGACAGGGCCTCTGAAGCTTTCTTT CASIDRASEAFF
TRBJ2-7 . TRBV29-1 . TGCAGCGTTGAAAAGGGGTCCCCCTACGAGCAGTACTTC CSVEKGSPYEQYF
TRBJ1-2 . TRBV29-1 . TGCAGTGGGGTAGAGGGTCCCTATGGCTACACCTTC CSGVEGPYGYTF
TRBJ2-7 TRBD1 TRBV9 . TGTGCCAGCAGCGGGGAGACAGGGGGTATATACGAGCAGTACTTC CASSGETGGIYEQYF
TRBJ1-6 . TRBV19 . TGTGCCAGCACACAGAGCTCCTATAATTCACCCCTCCACTTT CASTQSSYNSPLHF
TRBJ2-1 TRBD1 TRBV6-5 . TGTGCCACAACAGGGGAGTTGGGCAATGAGCAGTTCTTC CATTGELGNEQFF
TRBJ2-1 TRBD2 TRBV28 once TGTGCCAGCAGCCCGGGACTAGCGGGAGGGAATGAGCAGTTCTTC CASSPGLAGGNEQFF
TRBJ2-7 . TRBV5-1 . TGCGCCAGCAGCCGCCTAGGGGGGGCGGGGTCCTACGAGCAGTACTTC CASSRLGGAGSYEQYF
TRBJ2-3 TRBD2 TRBV7-2 . TGTGCCAGCAGCCCCCCGACTAGCGGGAGGGCCGTAGATACGCAGTATTTT CASSPPTSGRAVDTQYF